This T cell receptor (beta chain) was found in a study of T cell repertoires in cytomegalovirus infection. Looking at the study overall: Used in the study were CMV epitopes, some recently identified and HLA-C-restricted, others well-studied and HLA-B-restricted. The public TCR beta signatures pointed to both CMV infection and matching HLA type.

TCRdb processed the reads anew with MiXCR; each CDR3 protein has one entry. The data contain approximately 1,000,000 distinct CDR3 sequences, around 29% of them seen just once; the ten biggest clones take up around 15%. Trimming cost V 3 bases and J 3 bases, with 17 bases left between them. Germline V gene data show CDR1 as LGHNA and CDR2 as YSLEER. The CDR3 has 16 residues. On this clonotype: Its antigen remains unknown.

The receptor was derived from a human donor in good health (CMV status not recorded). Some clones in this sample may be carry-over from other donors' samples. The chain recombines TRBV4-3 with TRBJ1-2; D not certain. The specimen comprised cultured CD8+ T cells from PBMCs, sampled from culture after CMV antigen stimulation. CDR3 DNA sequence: TGCGCCAGCAGCCAGGGCACCGGGGATCCGTACTATGGCTACACCTTC. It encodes CASSQGTGDPYYGYTF.